The next 29 T cell receptor beta chains were all read from a single sample in a study of OX40 agonist ivuxolimab in advanced cancers. The library was built by means of the immunoSEQ multiplex PCR assay. TCRdb limited this immuneACCESS table to in-frame rearrangements with V and J called. A share of clones is missing; checked studies link under half to unresolved V genes, and the rest is unexplained. The sample records more than 50,000 clones, 80% to 90% of which are singletons. Roughly 1.8% of the sample is in the top ten clones. The specimen was CD4+ or CD8+ T cells sorted from blood, collected in a trial of the OX40 agonist ivuxolimab. The receptor set was obtained from an adult with an advanced solid tumor such as melanoma, head and neck, liver or kidney cancer.

The rearrangement uses TRBV27 and TRBJ2-3; 8 positions agree with TRBD1. Germline V CDR1 and CDR2: MNHEY, SMNVEV (reference sequence). The CDR3 runs to 16 residues. The junction had 10 bases not matched to a gene; V was cut back by 5 bases and J by 3 bases. CDR3 loop: CASSPMTGEGTDTQYF. CDR3 nucleotide sequence: TGTGCCAGCAGTCCGATGACAGGGGAAGGTACAGATACGCAGTATTTT.

The gene calls are TRBV5-1 and TRBJ2-3; 7 bases agree with TRBD1. The junction had 4 bases not matched to a gene; V was cut back by 4 bases and J by 2 bases. The germline V gene encodes CDR1 SGHRS and CDR2 YFSETQ. The CDR3 length is 14 residues. CDR3 amino acids: CASSHGQDTDTQYF. In DNA form, the CDR3 reads TGCGCCAGCAGCCACGGACAGGACACAGATACGCAGTATTTT.

The gene calls are TRBV5-1 and TRBJ2-1; D gene unclear. CDR3 size: 12 residues. Per the germline V gene, CDR1 is SGHRS and CDR2 is YFSETQ. Between the trimmed V and J ends, which lost 2 bases and 6 bases, there was a span of 6 bases. This CDR3 reads CASSFSSNEQFF. The CDR3 coding sequence is TGCGCCAGCAGCTTTTCTAGCAATGAGCAGTTCTTC.

Only one count was recorded for this clone. The gene calls are TRBV28 and TRBJ1-4; 12 nucleotides match TRBD1. Germline V gene lookup returns CDR1 MDHEN and CDR2 SYDVKM. V lost 6 bases and J lost 7; bases outside the gene matches: 3. This CDR3 region has 14 residues. The CDR3 nucleotides are TGTGCCAGCAGCCAGGGACAGGGGGCTGAAAAACTGTTTTTT. Translation gives CASSQGQGAEKLFF.

The V gene is TRBV7-8, the J gene TRBJ2-1; a weak D match, TRBD2 (5 bases). This CDR3 region has 13 residues. The V gene's germline CDR1 is SGHVS and CDR2 FQNEAQ. Trimming pared 5 bases from V and 9 bases from J, leaving 14 bases between. In DNA form, the CDR3 reads TGTGCCAGCAGCCACCTTCAGAGCGGTGAGCAGTTCTTC. The encoded protein is CASSHLQSGEQFF. The full variable domain, completed using reference TRBV7-8 and TRBJ2-1, is GAGVSQSPRYKVAKRGQDVALRCDPISGHVSLFWYQQALGQGPEFLTYFQNEAQLDKSGLPSDRFFAERPEGSVSTLKIQRTQQEDSAVYLCASSHLQSGEQFFGPGTRLTVL.

The V gene is TRBV4-1, the J gene TRBJ2-3; D possibly corresponds to TRBD1 (6 bases). This CDR3 region has 16 residues. V lost 1 base, J lost 7 bases, and 18 bases lay in between. Germline loops: CDR1 MGHRA, CDR2 YSYEKL. The CDR3 DNA is TGCGCCAGCAGCCAAGGAAGGACAGCTGTCACCAATACGCAGTATTTT. The encoded protein is CASSQGRTAVTNTQYF.

This chain links TRBV11-2 with TRBJ1-2; D gene uncertain. The germline V gene encodes CDR1 SGHAT and CDR2 FQNNGV. V lost 3 bases to trimming and J lost 8 bases, with 10 bases between them. The CDR3 has 12 amino acids. CDR3 sequence reads: CASSFRQGGYTF. In nucleotides, the CDR3 is TGTGCCAGCAGCTTCAGACAAGGCGGCTACACCTTC.

The genes are TRBV19 and TRBJ2-6, with D hard to call. CDR1 is LNHDA, CDR2 SQIVND, per germline (reference sequence). The CDR3 is made up of 16 amino acids. With 6 bases removed from V and 0 bases from J, the gap between germline ends came to 12 bases. As DNA, the CDR3 is TGTGCCAGTAGCCGCCCTGCTAGCTCTGGGGCCAACGTCCTGACTTTC. It yields the protein CASSRPASSGANVLTF.

The gene calls are TRBV28 and TRBJ1-5; TRBD1 matches 8 bases. This CDR3 spans 16 amino acids. Germline CDR1 reads MDHEN; CDR2 reads SYDVKM. Trimming removed 5 bases from V and 4 bases from J; junction bases left unmatched: 10. The CDR3 loop is CASSLTRQGRNQPQHF. CDR3 bases: TGTGCCAGCAGTCTGACCCGACAGGGGCGGAATCAGCCCCAGCATTTT.

This clone was observed a single time. As DNA, the CDR3 is TGCGCCAGCAGCTTGGCCAAGGGGCCAGTTCAAGAGACCCAGTACTTC. This codes for CASSLAKGPVQETQYF. The chain joins TRBV5-1 to TRBJ2-5; perhaps TRBD1 as D (5 bases). The CDR3 contains 16 residues. V lost 0 bases, J lost 2 bases, and 14 bases lay in between. Germline CDR1 and CDR2: SGHRS and YFSETQ. The full variable domain, rest sourced from reference TRBV5-1 and TRBJ2-5, is KAGVTQTPRYLIKTRGQQVTLSCSPISGHRSVSWYQQTPGQGLQFLFEYFSETQRNKGNFPGRFSGRQFSNSRSEMNVSTLELGDSALYLCASSLAKGPVQETQYFGPGTRLLVL.

The chain combines TRBV2 with TRBJ1-1; D is unclear. Germline CDR1 reads SNHLY; CDR2 reads FYNNEI. Trimming removed 8 bases at V and 1 base at J, with 17 bases between. This CDR3 region has 15 residues. The CDR3 spells CASATGRSPNTEAFF. The CDR3, as DNA: TGTGCCAGCGCCACCGGGAGGAGCCCGAACACTGAAGCTTTCTTT.

The genes are TRBV5-1 and TRBJ2-1; the D is unclear. Trimming removed 0 bases at V and 0 bases at J, with 7 bases between. Germline CDR1 and CDR2: SGHRS and YFSETQ. CDR3 length: 15 residues. The CDR3 nucleotides are TGCGCCAGCAGCTTGGAACCCGGCTCCTACAATGAGCAGTTCTTC. Translating gives CASSLEPGSYNEQFF.

V and J are TRBV4-2 and TRBJ1-5, with 7 bases matching TRBD1. Per germline, CDR1 LGHNA and CDR2 YNFKEQ. The CDR3 contains 17 residues. Trimming took 4 bases from V and 0 from J; bases not matched to a gene: 9. Here the CDR3 DNA reads TGTGCCAGCAGCCGACAGGGTATAGGGGCTAGCAATCAGCCCCAGCATTTT. Protein product: CASSRQGIGASNQPQHF.

The chain uses TRBV5-1 and TRBJ1-1; D possibly corresponds to TRBD1 (6 bases). Germline V CDR1 and CDR2: SGHRS, YFSETQ. CDR3 length: 16 amino acids. Between the trimmed V and J ends, which lost 4 bases and 4 bases, there was a span of 20 bases. The CDR3 loop is CASSPDGGQRGTEAFF. The CDR3 region has the DNA TGCGCCAGCAGCCCTGATGGGGGGCAACGGGGCACTGAAGCTTTCTTT.

The chain employs TRBV5-4 and TRBJ1-1; no clear D. The V gene lost 1 base and the J gene lost 4 bases, with 17 bases spanning the gap. CDR3 size: 16 residues. CDR1 is SGHNT, CDR2 YYREEE, per germline (reference sequence). Here the CDR3 reads CASSLNRLVSGTEAFF. The CDR3 coding sequence is TGTGCCAGCAGCTTGAACCGTCTGGTCTCCGGCACTGAAGCTTTCTTT.

The CDR3 loop reads CASSMRETGNTIYF. DNA for the CDR3: TGTGCCAGTAGTATGCGAGAGACTGGAAACACCATATATTTT. J is TRBJ1-3 and V is TRBV19, with D uncertain. V was trimmed by 3 bases and J by 2 bases, leaving 8 bases between them. The germline V gene encodes CDR1 LNHDA and CDR2 SQIVND (reference sequence). The CDR3 contains 14 residues.

The chain links TRBV4-1 to TRBJ1-2, with 9 nucleotides matching TRBD1. From germline, CDR1 is MGHRA and CDR2 YSYEKL. This CDR3 spans 15 amino acids. The ends lost 2 bases at V and 7 bases at J; junction bases unmatched: 8. The CDR3 sequence is CASSQMGQGNPGYTF. The CDR3 bases are TGCGCCAGCAGCCAAATGGGACAGGGAAACCCTGGCTACACCTTC.

The chain joins TRBV15 to TRBJ1-4; tentatively, D is TRBD1 (6 bases). The germline gives CDR1 LNHNV, CDR2 YYDKDF (reference sequence). The V and J ends lost 1 base and 6 bases respectively, with 18 bases between them. CDR3 length: 17 amino acids. CDR3 protein: CATSRVTGAQPHEKLFF. For the CDR3, the DNA is TGTGCCACCAGCAGAGTGACGGGGGCCCAGCCCCATGAAAAACTGTTTTTT.

V is TRBV4-1 and J is TRBJ1-1; D is undetermined. Germline CDR1 MGHRA, CDR2 YSYEKL. The CDR3 covers 16 residues. Trimming cost V 3 bases and J 3 bases, with 17 bases left between them. CDR3 in amino acids: CASSQRYEDMDTEAFF. The CDR3 DNA reads TGCGCCAGCAGCCAGCGTTATGAGGATATGGACACTGAAGCTTTCTTT.

The V and J genes are TRBV11-3 and TRBJ2-1, with D perhaps assigned TRBD1 or TRBD2 (5 bases each). Germline lookup yields CDR1 SGHNT and CDR2 YENEEA. V lost 5 bases to trimming and J lost 5 bases, with 19 bases between them. CDR3 length: 16 residues. CDR3 amino acids: CASSQRPGRENNEQFF. The CDR3 DNA is TGTGCCAGCAGCCAACGCCCGGGACGGGAAAACAATGAGCAGTTCTTC.

V is TRBV7-2 and J is TRBJ2-2; 10 bases fit TRBD2. The CDR3 has 18 residues. The germline V gene encodes CDR1 SGHTA and CDR2 FQGNSA. The junction had 13 bases not matched to a gene; V was cut back by 5 bases and J by 4 bases. The CDR3 loop reads CASSPRERGGRRTGELFF. The DNA for the CDR3 is TGTGCCAGCAGCCCCCGGGAGCGGGGGGGCCGTCGCACCGGGGAGCTGTTTTTT.

V usage is TRBV28 and J usage is TRBJ1-2; maybe TRBD1 (6 bases). This CDR3 is built from 14 residues. V was trimmed by 4 bases and J by 5 bases, leaving 14 bases between them. Germline CDR1 MDHEN, CDR2 SYDVKM. The CDR3 DNA sequence: TGTGCCAGCAGTTCCCTCTTGGGGGCGTATGGCTACACCTTC. It translates to CASSSLLGAYGYTF.

The chain links TRBV6-5 to TRBJ1-2, with D unresolved. The CDR3 sequence is 14 residues long. Looked up from germline, CDR1 is MNHEY and CDR2 is SVGAGI. V shed 10 bases and J shed 9 bases, with 24 bases lying between them. The CDR3 reads CATRATRLPWSYTF. The DNA for the CDR3 is TGTGCCACCCGGGCTACTCGCCTTCCCTGGAGCTACACCTTC.

A few counts support this clone. The J gene is TRBJ2-3, the V gene TRBV7-2; 11 nucleotides align to TRBD1. Germline CDR1 reads SGHTA; CDR2 reads FQGNSA. The CDR3 runs to 18 residues. V shed 4 bases, J shed 5 bases, and the junction held 14 bases outside the gene matches. The CDR3: CASSSTNPDRGLVDTQYF. For the CDR3, the DNA is TGTGCCAGCAGCTCAACCAACCCGGACAGGGGGCTTGTAGATACGCAGTATTTT. The full variable domain, rest sourced from reference TRBV7-2 and TRBJ2-3, is GAGVSQSPSNKVTEKGKDVELRCDPISGHTALYWYRQSLGQGLEFLIYFQGNSAPDKSGLPSDRFSAERTGGSVSTLTIQRTQQEDSAVYLCASSSTNPDRGLVDTQYFGPGTRLTVL.

The J gene is TRBJ1-5, the V gene TRBV28; D is unclear. V lost 5 bases and J 4 bases, leaving 3 bases between the germline ends. Germline V CDR1 and CDR2: MDHEN, SYDVKM. CDR3 length: 11 residues. The CDR3 spells CASSRNQPQHF. In DNA, the CDR3 is TGTGCCAGCAGTCGTAATCAGCCCCAGCATTTT.

V usage is TRBV5-1 and J usage is TRBJ2-2, with 10 bases that match TRBD1. V was pared by 0 bases and J by 7 bases, with 6 bases of the junction left unmatched. The CDR3 spans 16 residues. The germline CDR1 and CDR2 sequences are SGHRS and YFSETQ. CDR3 sequence: CASSLAGQGVGGELFF. CDR3 nucleotide sequence: TGCGCCAGCAGCTTGGCAGGACAGGGGGTTGGCGGGGAGCTGTTTTTT.

The V call is TRBV7-9, the J call TRBJ1-2; D is ambiguous. The V end lost 5 bases, the J end lost 6 bases, and 19 bases lay between the germline ends. The CDR3 totals 15 residues. CDR1 is SEHNR and CDR2 is FQNEAQ in the germline V gene (reference sequence). The CDR3 reads CASSRTREPGNGYTF. The CDR3 DNA reads as TGTGCCAGCAGCCGGACGCGGGAGCCGGGAAATGGCTACACCTTC.

The genes are TRBV7-8 and TRBJ2-1; 14 bases line up with TRBD2. The germline V gene has CDR1 SGHVS and CDR2 FQNEAQ. V shed 1 base and J 9 bases; nucleotides not matched to a gene: 5. The CDR3 has 16 residues. DNA for the CDR3: TGTGCCAGCAGCTTAGGGACTAGCGGGGGGTTAACTGAGCAGTTCTTC. This codes for CASSLGTSGGLTEQFF.

This chain uses TRBV6-5 with TRBJ2-7; TRBD2 might be the D (6 bases). Trimming left V 1 base short and J 7 bases short, with 11 bases between. Germline-derived CDR1 and CDR2 are MNHEY and SVGAGI. The CDR3 spans 13 residues. The CDR3 DNA follows: TGTGCCAGCAGTTACTTGGGGGGACGGGAGCAGTACTTC. It yields the protein CASSYLGGREQYF.